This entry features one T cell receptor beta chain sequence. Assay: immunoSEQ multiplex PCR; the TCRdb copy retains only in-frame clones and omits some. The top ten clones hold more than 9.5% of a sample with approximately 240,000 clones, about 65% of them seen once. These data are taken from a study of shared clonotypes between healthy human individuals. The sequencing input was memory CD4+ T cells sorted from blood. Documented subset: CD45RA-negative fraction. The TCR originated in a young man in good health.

DNA for the CDR3: TGCGCCAGCAGCCGTGACCTAGATACGCAGTATTTT. Translation gives CASSRDLDTQYF. The rearrangement uses TRBV5-1 and TRBJ2-3; D not certain. The V gene lost 4 bases and the J gene lost 5 bases, with 8 bases spanning the gap. The germline V gene encodes CDR1 SGHRS and CDR2 YFSETQ. CDR3 length equals 12 residues.